This T cell receptor beta chain was retrieved from a study of blood T cells in healthy people across ages. Trimming shortened V by 6 bases and J by 4 bases, and 18 bases separated the two germline ends. From germline, CDR1 is DFQATT and CDR2 SNEGSKA (reference sequence). There are 14 residues in the CDR3. This clonotype has more than one count but fewer than ten. Its target is not known. Study-wide findings and caveats: Strong correlation linked observed beta diversity and percent naive T cells.

Combining a sample-barcoded 5' primer with a J-beta primer mix, a second PCR ran for roughly 6 to 11 cycles. TCRdb fed the 5' RACE reads into MiXCR, producing one record per CDR3 protein. The sample includes roughly 1,500,000 distinct CDR3 sequences, roughly 45% of them seen just once. The sequence was collected from a woman aged 18-29 years in good health. The V and J genes are TRBV20-1 and TRBJ1-2; possibly TRBD1 for D (6 bases). Sequencing input: blood. The CDR3 loop reads CSARPGGFVYGYTF. CDR3 bases: TGCAGTGCCCGGCCGGGGGGCTTTGTCTATGGCTACACCTTC.